The 30 T cell receptor beta chains below all came from one sample that was sequenced in a study of cytomegalovirus exposure and HLA in healthy donors. Researchers ran the PCR with 60 Vbeta and 13 Jbeta primers. TCRdb keeps only in-frame clones here, not all; method: immunoSEQ multiplex PCR. The repertoire holds under 200,000 clones, with 71% as singletons. Sequencing used PBMCs. All receptors derive from a girl between 5 and 17 years old in good health and CMV-seronegative.

This sequence joins TRBV6-5 and TRBJ1-4, with 12 bases that match TRBD1. The CDR3 is made up of 15 amino acids. The germline CDR1 and CDR2 sequences are MNHEY and SVGAGI. V trimming: 3 bases; J trimming: 8 bases; junction bases outside the gene matches: 4. The CDR3, as DNA: TGTGCCAGCAGTTATTCCGGGACAGGGGGCGAAAAACTGTTTTTT. Its translation is CASSYSGTGGEKLFF.

The genes are TRBV6-6 and TRBJ1-4; D might be TRBD1 (5 bases). Germline V CDR1 and CDR2: MNHNY, SVGAGI (reference sequence). V lost 4 bases to trimming and J lost 11 bases, with 14 bases between them. The length of the CDR3 is 13 residues. CDR3 protein: CASSSPTDFKLFF. CDR3 DNA: TGTGCCAGCAGTTCGCCGACAGACTTCAAACTGTTTTTT.

The CDR3 bases are TGTGCCTGGGGACAGGTATCTGGAAACACCATATATTTT. It codes for CAWGQVSGNTIYF. The chain employs TRBV30 and TRBJ1-3; TRBD1 agrees at 7 bases. The V gene end was trimmed by 5 bases and the J gene end by 1 base; junction bases not matched to a gene: 2. CDR1 is GTSNPN and CDR2 is SVGIG in the germline V gene (reference sequence). The CDR3 is 13 residues long.

The chain is built from TRBV4-1 and TRBJ1-2, with unresolved D. The CDR3 is 13 amino acids. With 4 bases removed from V and 5 bases from J, the gap between germline ends came to 11 bases. CDR1 MGHRA and CDR2 YSYEKL come from the germline V gene. This CDR3 reads CASSPMVRYGYTF. In nucleotides, the CDR3 is TGCGCCAGCAGCCCAATGGTGAGATATGGCTACACCTTC.

This chain joins TRBV7-3 and TRBJ2-1, with TRBD2 as a possible D gene (6 bases). Looked up from germline, CDR1 is SGHTA and CDR2 is FQGTGA. Trimming took off 2 bases at V and 8 bases at J, with 16 bases between the two ends. The CDR3 loop spans 15 amino acids. CDR3 in amino acids: CASSLGSGPRDEQFF. The DNA for the CDR3 is TGTGCCAGCAGCTTAGGGAGCGGGCCGCGAGATGAGCAGTTCTTC. The complete variable domain, with remaining parts taken from reference TRBV7-3 and TRBJ2-1, reads GAGVSQTPSNKVTEKGKYVELRCDPISGHTALYWYRQSLGQGPEFLIYFQGTGAADDSGLPNDRFFAVRPEGSVSTLKIQRTERGDSAVYLCASSLGSGPRDEQFFGPGTRLTVL.

This clone appeared a few times. In nucleotides, the CDR3 is TGTGCCAGCAAGGACAGGGGGAATTCACCCCTCCACTTT. This encodes CASKDRGNSPLHF. The rearrangement joins TRBV25-1 to TRBJ1-6, with 10 bases lining up with TRBD1. CDR1 and CDR2 from the germline V gene are MGHDK and SYGVNS. The CDR3 consists of 13 residues. V lost 7 bases, J lost 7 bases, and 1 base stayed unmatched.

This chain links TRBV4-1 with TRBJ2-7, with D maybe TRBD1 (6 bases). CDR1 is MGHRA, CDR2 YSYEKL, per germline. V was clipped by 4 bases and J by 6 bases, with 16 bases between them. The CDR3 loop spans 14 amino acids. The CDR3 region has the DNA TGCGCCAGCAGCCCACAACAGGGTACCGGCGAGCAGTACTTC. Protein: CASSPQQGTGEQYF.

This clone came up a few times. V is TRBV4-1 and J is TRBJ2-7, with D perhaps matching TRBD2 (6 bases). CDR3 length equals 15 residues. Germline lookup yields CDR1 MGHRA and CDR2 YSYEKL. V was cut by 0 bases and J by 7 bases, with 16 bases left in between. For the CDR3, the DNA is TGCGCCAGCAGCCAAGATCGCGGAGGGTCTCGGGAGCAGTACTTC. Its translation: CASSQDRGGSREQYF.

J is TRBJ2-2 and V is TRBV29-1; D may be TRBD1 (5 bases). The CDR3 extends over 13 amino acids. Trimming removed 7 bases at V and 7 bases at J, with 16 bases between. Germline loops: CDR1 SQVTM, CDR2 ANQGSEA. The CDR3 reads CSAAPQGVGELFF. The CDR3 nucleotides are TGCAGCGCAGCGCCCCAGGGTGTCGGGGAGCTGTTTTTT.

The rearrangement uses TRBV9 and TRBJ1-4, with 9 nucleotides matching TRBD1. The CDR3 sequence is 16 residues long. Germline V lookup: CDR1 SGDLS, CDR2 YYNGEE. V was clipped by 3 bases and J by 6 bases; unmatched bases: 9. CDR3 protein: CASSASRRTGDEKLFF. The DNA of the CDR3 is TGTGCCAGCAGCGCGAGTAGGCGGACAGGGGATGAAAAACTGTTTTTT.

This clone was seen just once. The J gene is TRBJ1-1, the V gene TRBV18; possibly TRBD1 for D (6 bases). The CDR3 length is 13 residues. CDR1 and CDR2 (germline): KGHSH, LQKENI. The germline V and J ends were trimmed by 5 bases and 6 bases, with 13 bases remaining between them. CDR3 residues: CASSETRTAEAFF. CDR3 in DNA: TGTGCCAGCTCAGAGACCCGGACAGCTGAAGCTTTCTTT.

In nucleotides, the CDR3 is TGCGCCAGCAGCCAACTCCTCCGGGACAGCTATGGCTACACCTTC. As protein: CASSQLLRDSYGYTF. This sequence joins TRBV4-1 and TRBJ1-2; the match to TRBD1 covers 7 bases. The J segment lost 4 bases and the V segment lost 2 bases, leaving 7 bases of the junction unmatched. Germline lookup yields CDR1 MGHRA and CDR2 YSYEKL. This CDR3 contains 15 residues.

The V and J genes are TRBV9 and TRBJ1-4, with TRBD1 matching over 7 bases. The germline V gene encodes CDR1 SGDLS and CDR2 YYNGEE. V shed 4 bases and J 5 bases; nucleotides not matched to a gene: 11. The CDR3 totals 16 residues. CDR3 residues: CASSLDGQAINEKLFF. The CDR3 DNA sequence: TGTGCCAGCAGCCTGGATGGACAGGCTATCAATGAAAAACTGTTTTTT.

This clone was seen only a few times. The rearrangement joins TRBV30 to TRBJ1-5; TRBD1 agrees at 7 bases. Germline V gives CDR1 GTSNPN, CDR2 SVGIG (reference sequence). The CDR3 runs to 15 residues. The V and J ends lost 0 bases and 3 bases, in that order; junction bases with no gene match: 5. The CDR3 DNA reads TGTGCCTGGAGTGTTAAAGGGGGCCTCAATCAGCCCCAGCATTTT. Translation gives CAWSVKGGLNQPQHF.

The genes are TRBV6-4 and TRBJ1-1, with D possibly TRBD1 on 5 matching bases. The CDR3 spans 13 residues. V lost 3 bases and J 0 bases, leaving 5 bases between the germline ends. Germline V CDR1 and CDR2: MRHNA, SNTAGT. The CDR3 region has the DNA TGTGCCAGCAGTGAACAGGTGAACACTGAAGCTTTCTTT. Its translation: CASSEQVNTEAFF.

The rearrangement joins TRBV7-8 to TRBJ2-1, with unresolved D. This CDR3 spans 15 amino acids. V gave up 5 bases and J gave up 8 bases, with 19 bases separating them. Germline V gene data show CDR1 as SGHVS and CDR2 as FQNEAQ. The CDR3 DNA is TGTGCCAGCAGCCTAAAGAGACTCCTTCCGGATGAGCAGTTCTTC. Its translation is CASSLKRLLPDEQFF.

The chain combines TRBV2 with TRBJ2-3, with 9 bases identical to TRBD2. Looked up from germline, CDR1 is SNHLY and CDR2 is FYNNEI. CDR3 size: 17 residues. V gave up 4 bases and J gave up 1 base; unmatched junction bases: 9. Here the CDR3 reads CASSVSGSGGRTDTQYF. CDR3 nucleotides: TGTGCCAGCAGTGTTAGTGGTAGCGGGGGACGCACAGATACGCAGTATTTT. Drawing the rest from reference TRBV2 and TRBJ2-3, the complete variable domain is EPEVTQTPSHQVTQMGQEVILRCVPISNHLYFYWYRQILGQKVEFLVSFYNNEISEKSEIFDDQFSVERPDGSNFTLKIRSTKLEDSAMYFCASSVSGSGGRTDTQYFGPGTRLTVL.

The sample holds a few counts of this clone. The gene calls are TRBV4-1 and TRBJ1-1; TRBD1 matches 8 bases. The CDR3 extends over 14 amino acids. CDR1 is MGHRA, CDR2 YSYEKL, per germline. The trim removed 6 bases at V and 6 bases at J, leaving 9 bases unmatched. The CDR3 here is CASRTSQGESEAFF. As DNA, the CDR3 is TGCGCCAGCAGGACTTCACAGGGGGAATCTGAAGCTTTCTTT.

This clone was seen more than once but under ten times. The V call is TRBV5-1, the J call TRBJ2-1; possible D gene TRBD2, 5 bases. V lost 5 bases and J 7 bases, leaving 13 bases between the germline ends. The germline V gene has CDR1 SGHRS and CDR2 YFSETQ. The CDR3 is 13 amino acids. CDR3 nucleotides: TGCGCCAGCAGGGGCGAGGGTGGGAATGAGCAGTTCTTC. It yields the protein CASRGEGGNEQFF.

This chain links TRBV6-1 with TRBJ2-5; D possibly corresponds to TRBD1 (5 bases). Germline CDR1 and CDR2: MNHNS and SASEGT. Trimming stripped 3 bases from V and 5 bases from J, with 13 bases between. CDR3 length equals 14 residues. The CDR3, as DNA: TGTGCCAGCAGTGAGAGAAAGGGGTGGGAGACCCAGTACTTC. It encodes CASSERKGWETQYF.

In this sample, this clone turned up a few times. This chain connects TRBV29-1 to TRBJ1-5; D ambiguous. Trimming removed 4 bases at V and 3 bases at J, with 10 bases between. The CDR3 has 13 amino acids. Germline loops: CDR1 SQVTM, CDR2 ANQGSEA. The CDR3 bases are TGCAGCGTTGCAGGAGGGTTCAATCAGCCCCAGCATTTT. Amino acids: CSVAGGFNQPQHF. Full variable domain (missing parts from reference TRBV29-1 and TRBJ1-5): SAVISQKPSRDICQRGTSLTIQCQVDSQVTMMFWYRQQPGQSLTLIATANQGSEATYESGFVIDKFPISRPNLTFSTLTVSNMSPEDSSIYLCSVAGGFNQPQHFGDGTRLSIL.

The chain couples TRBV5-4 to TRBJ1-5; maybe TRBD1 (6 bases). CDR3 size: 15 residues. Germline CDR1 is SGHNT and CDR2 is YYREEE (reference sequence). Trimming took off 2 bases at V and 2 bases at J, with 11 bases between the two ends. CDR3 protein: CASSLTGICNQPQHF. CDR3 sequence (DNA): TGTGCCAGCAGCTTAACAGGGATCTGCAATCAGCCCCAGCATTTT.

The V call is TRBV5-1, the J call TRBJ2-2, with TRBD2 identical over 12 bases. The junction had 2 bases not matched to a gene; V was cut back by 4 bases and J by 1 base. The germline V gene has CDR1 SGHRS and CDR2 YFSETQ. The CDR3 loop spans 16 amino acids. Here the CDR3 DNA reads TGCGCCAGCAGCGAGGGACTAGCGGGGAACACCGGGGAGCTGTTTTTT. This sequence encodes CASSEGLAGNTGELFF. The variable domain in full, completed from reference TRBV5-1 and TRBJ2-2, reads KAGVTQTPRYLIKTRGQQVTLSCSPISGHRSVSWYQQTPGQGLQFLFEYFSETQRNKGNFPGRFSGRQFSNSRSEMNVSTLELGDSALYLCASSEGLAGNTGELFFGEGSRLTVL.

Here the CDR3 reads CASSLAYTQYF. In DNA, the CDR3 is TGTGCCAGCAGCCTAGCATATACGCAGTATTTT. The J gene is TRBJ2-3, the V gene TRBV5-6, with D possibly being TRBD2 (5 bases). Germline V gene lookup returns CDR1 SGHDT and CDR2 YYEEEE. The ends were cut back, 4 bases at V and 7 bases at J, with 7 bases in the middle. The CDR3 is made up of 11 amino acids.

The V and J genes are TRBV19 and TRBJ2-2, with 9 positions matching TRBD2. The CDR3 is 18 amino acids. Per the germline V gene, CDR1 is LNHDA and CDR2 is SQIVND (reference sequence). Losses at the gene ends were 1 base for V and 1 base for J; bases not matched to a gene: 7. The CDR3 here is CASSIGGGVMGNTGELFF. For the CDR3, the DNA is TGTGCCAGTAGTATAGGCGGGGGGGTGATGGGGAACACCGGGGAGCTGTTTTTT. Looking up the rest from reference TRBV19 and TRBJ2-2 gives the full variable domain: DGGITQSPKYLFRKEGQNVTLSCEQNLNHDAMYWYRQDPGQGLRLIYYSQIVNDFQKGDIAEGYSVSREKKESFPLTVTSAQKNPTAFYLCASSIGGGVMGNTGELFFGEGSRLTVL.

V and J are TRBV5-1 and TRBJ2-1; D is possibly TRBD2 (6 bases). The V gene's germline CDR1 is SGHRS and CDR2 YFSETQ. This CDR3 contains 15 residues. Between the trimmed V and J ends, which lost 4 bases and 2 bases, there was a span of 13 bases. The CDR3 protein is CASSPGLAPYNEQFF. The CDR3 coding sequence is TGCGCCAGCAGCCCGGGACTTGCCCCCTACAATGAGCAGTTCTTC.

The chain carries TRBV9 and TRBJ2-1, with TRBD2 as a possible D gene (6 bases). V gave up 3 bases and J gave up 7 bases, with 11 bases separating them. The CDR3 consists of 13 residues. The germline V gene encodes CDR1 SGDLS and CDR2 YYNGEE. CDR3 in amino acids: CASSAPGGNEQFF. DNA of the CDR3: TGTGCCAGCAGCGCACCTGGGGGGAATGAGCAGTTCTTC.

The V and J genes are TRBV5-1 and TRBJ1-1, with 9 nucleotides matching TRBD1. Trimming removed 2 bases from V and 1 base from J; junction bases left unmatched: 3. The CDR3 is made up of 15 amino acids. CDR1 and CDR2 (germline): SGHRS, YFSETQ. CDR3 sequence: CASSFGQGTNTEAFF. The CDR3 DNA reads as TGCGCCAGCAGCTTCGGACAGGGGACGAACACTGAAGCTTTCTTT.

In DNA form, the CDR3 reads TGCGCCAGCACTCGGACTAGCGGGGGGGTAGGTGGGGCCAACGTCCTGACTTTC. Translation: CASTRTSGGVGGANVLTF. The chain has TRBV5-1 and TRBJ2-6; 15 nucleotides line up with TRBD2. Looked up from germline, CDR1 is SGHRS and CDR2 is YFSETQ. V shed 6 bases, J shed 3 bases, and the junction held 7 bases outside the gene matches. This CDR3 is built from 18 residues.

The J gene is TRBJ1-1, the V gene TRBV27, with TRBD1 matching over 10 bases. Trimming at V came to 6 bases and at J to 2 bases, leaving 9 bases not matched to a gene. This CDR3 contains 16 residues. Per germline, CDR1 MNHEY and CDR2 SMNVEV (reference sequence). The chain's CDR3 is CASRGQGYMPNTEAFF. Written as DNA, the CDR3 is TGTGCCAGCAGGGGACAGGGGTATATGCCCAACACTGAAGCTTTCTTT.